This T cell receptor beta chain was identified in a study of cytomegalovirus exposure and HLA in healthy donors. Whole-study findings and limits: Cytomegalovirus association was assigned to more than 150 TCR beta chains.

PCR employed 60 Vbeta and 13 Jbeta primers. The repertoire was sequenced with immunoSEQ multiplex PCR; TCRdb's copy has only in-frame clones and lacks some. The sample consists of about 120,000 clones, approximately 80% of them appearing once. Details on this clone: Its antigen remains unidentified.

The receptor comes from a woman between 18 and 29 years old in good health and CMV-seronegative. Sample: PBMCs.

For the CDR3, the DNA is TGTGCCAGCAGTGCGAGGGGGCGGGGACTAGCCAAAAACATTCAGTACTTC. Protein: CASSARGRGLAKNIQYF. The chain recombines TRBV6-1 with TRBJ2-4; a possible D gene is TRBD1 (7 bases). Germline V gene lookup returns CDR1 MNHNS and CDR2 SASEGT. The CDR3 loop spans 17 amino acids. Between the trimmed V and J ends, which lost 4 bases and 0 bases, there was a span of 16 bases.